Listed here is a single T cell receptor beta chain. This CDR3 is missing its conserved last phenylalanine or tryptophan, likely due to a read error. Clinical history reported by participants formed the basis on which cohorts were assigned. This sample stems from a study of blood T cell repertoires in COVID-19. Background on the study: Italy, Spain and the United States were the sources of the convalescent and acute COVID-19 samples.

The germline CDR1 and CDR2 sequences are LNHDA and SQIVND (reference sequence). CDR3 length: 18 amino acids. V was clipped by 3 bases and J by 6 bases, with 21 bases between them. Produced via immunoSEQ multiplex PCR; TCRdb's table is partial and in-frame only. The profile shows about 220,000 clones, roughly 80% of them singletons. The source material was PBMCs or T cells enriched from blood (not recorded which). This sequence was found in a woman aged 50 to 60 who had been exposed to COVID-19. This chain joins TRBV19 and TRBJ1-6; D remains unclear. The CDR3 coding sequence is TGTGCCAGTAGTATTGGGCTCCCAACCAGTGGAGGTAATTCACCCCTCCACCTT. Its translation is CASSIGLPTSGGNSPLHL.